This paragraph covers one T cell receptor beta chain sequence. One end of the junction does not line up with germline, which may come from a read error. This specimen comes from a study of blood T cells in healthy people across ages. The CDR3 has 16 amino acids. Per germline, CDR1 SGHRS and CDR2 YFSETQ. The second PCR ran about 6 to 11 cycles with a sample-barcoded 5' primer and J-beta primers. TCRdb independently ran MiXCR on the 5' RACE reads; one entry per CDR3 protein. This table holds around 780,000 distinct CDR3 sequences, roughly 25% found once. Each sample yielded at least 6 micrograms of PBMC total RNA. These data also formed part of another study, on T cells of mothers and their children. That work states: Each mother yielded more than 8.5 million TCR beta CDR3 reads. Each child yielded some 3 million reads.

This sequence originates from a boy aged 10-17 years in good health. V and J are TRBV5-1 and TRBJ1-3, with 7 bases lining up with TRBD1. The specimen sequenced was blood. Written as DNA, the CDR3 is TGCGCCAGCAGCCCCGCGGGACAGAACTCTAGAAACACCATATATTTT. It is translated as CASSPAGQNSRNTIYF.